This TCR beta chain originates from a study of graft-versus-host responses after intestinal transplantation. Whole-study results and caveats: Those patients showing graft-donor T cell macrochimerism displayed high graft-versus-host to host-versus-graft clonal ratios in allografts.

Turning to this clone: The antigen is not known.

The V gene end was trimmed by 4 bases and the J gene end by 9 bases; junction bases not matched to a gene: 4. Germline loops: CDR1 SGHRS, CDR2 YFSETQ. This CDR3 has 12 amino acids. The data were produced by immunoSEQ multiplex PCR, yet TCRdb's version contains in-frame clones alone and is incomplete. The profile shows about 84,000 clones, more than 85% of them singletons. The receptor comes from a human donor who was the organ donor for an intestinal transplant. The sequencing used unstimulated CD4+ T cells sorted from spleen or lymph node cells, collected before transplant. The chain joins TRBV5-1 to TRBJ2-1, with 7 bases that match TRBD1. CDR3 coding DNA: TGCGCCAGCAGCCAAGGGGGCGCTGAGCAGTTCTTC. It encodes CASSQGGAEQFF. The variable domain in full, with the rest retrieved from reference TRBV5-1 and TRBJ2-1, is KAGVTQTPRYLIKTRGQQVTLSCSPISGHRSVSWYQQTPGQGLQFLFEYFSETQRNKGNFPGRFSGRQFSNSRSEMNVSTLELGDSALYLCASSQGGAEQFFGPGTRLTVL.